This T cell receptor beta chain came from a study of blood T cell repertoires in COVID-19. In the study's own analysis: How many nucleated cells were present was estimated from reference gene primer amplification. Only in-frame clones appear in the TCRdb table, and some are missing; sequencing was by immunoSEQ multiplex PCR. V, J and clone size were drawn from that table, and D and trimming were deduced from the DNA. This sample has about 77,000 clones, with about nine tenths found just once. The CDR3 is made up of 13 amino acids. The J segment lost 6 bases and the V segment lost 4 bases, leaving 0 bases of the junction unmatched. There are a few counts of this clone.

Sequenced sample: peripheral blood. The chain has TRBV5-3 and TRBJ1-4; TRBD1 matches 10 bases. TRBV5-3 belongs to the ORF category, with a function that is uncertain. This TCR was sampled from an elderly woman with active or convalescent COVID-19. The CDR3: CARSGTGDEKLFF. The CDR3 region has the DNA TGTGCCAGAAGCGGGACAGGGGATGAAAAACTGTTTTTT.